This T cell receptor (beta chain) was sequenced in a study of cytomegalovirus exposure and HLA in healthy donors (TCRdb year 2017). For the wider study: An earlier analysis of approximately 640 of the donors reported roughly 300 Gb of sequence data and roughly 100 million unique TCR beta sequences from some 180 million T cells. Of the roughly 430 genotyped donors, about 80% fell in the genetic ancestry cluster associated with self-reported Caucasian donors. A separate validation cohort of roughly 130 different subjects was used in addition to the approximately 700-subject first cohort. Every repertoire in the discovery cohort had been generated on one and the same sequencing platform. Donor age, sex, ethnicity and CMV serostatus were compiled alongside the repertoire data. Four to six DR-DQ haplotypes were handled as single units for association and clustering, since linkage in the cohort was strong. Genome-wide SNP genotypes for about 55% of the roughly 670 donors were used in a later genetic analysis, which treated that subset as a discovery cohort. Rather than drawing on any new phenotypic data, the later analysis identified candidate immune exposures from TCR beta sequences and the way those sequences occurred across donors. An earlier analysis of approximately 580 of the donors used high-throughput TCR beta sequencing to judge whether each TCR beta V gene segment behaved as functional or pseudogenic. Typing coverage varied by locus: about 620-630 donors for A, B, C, DRB1 and DQB1; 522 for DQA1; around 570 for DPA1; 450 to 480 for DPB1. Approximately 310 gigabases of sequencing data and around 80 million unique TCR sequences made up an early release that covered roughly 670 HLA-typed donors. To study patterns of TCR occurrence, a later analysis re-analyzed previously published TCR beta repertoires from 666 donors and added high-resolution HLA genotyping. Among roughly 400 genotyped donors of the cohort, an average of around 250,000 unique TCR beta nucleotide sequences was sequenced per donor, of which 15% to 20% were non-productive. To predict cytomegalovirus infection status, the study brought together high-throughput TCR immunosequencing, statistical association of individual TCRs with disease status, and machine learning. The study profiled the T cell repertoires of 500 to 800 subjects by immunosequencing and related them to cytomegalovirus serostatus. The study aimed to test whether cataloging public T cell receptors could reveal signatures of past pathogen exposure. HLA typing included class I and class II loci at four-digit resolution. Overall study outcomes, separate from this receptor: Seventeen rarely observed V segments, including chromosome 9 orphons, were excluded from the earlier analysis of almost 600 of the donors because counts were too low. The authors suggested that the approach could potentially be generalized to other disease states and immunological phenotypes. The 87-base-pair reads could not distinguish some IMGT-functional V segments, including TRBV6-2 and TRBV6-3, so those segments were excluded. Because HLA typing was unavailable for some donors at each locus, only the typed subset was used in association tests. A later genetic analysis associated a missense DCLRE1C variant with V-gene and J-gene trimming of TCR beta chains, and an independent cohort replicated the association. Broadly in line with IMGT annotations, most TCR beta V segments showed up in productive rearrangements about 87% or about 30% of the time in an earlier analysis of roughly 590 of the donors. According to a later genetic analysis, donors in an Asian-associated ancestry cluster had fewer N-insertions in productive TCRs than the approximately 710-donor mean. When HLA alleles, especially DR and DQ, strongly co-occurred, TCR associations were difficult to assign to individual alleles. Most TCR sequences were seen in very few donors, while some public TCRs were found in many individuals. A later analysis reported that several top co-occurrence clusters appeared linked to parvovirus B19, influenza, CMV and Epstein-Barr virus. In a later analysis, the rate of TCR association differed among HLA loci, with DRB1 alleles having the most associated TCRs and HLA-C alleles having the fewest. A cluster of highly shared sequence variants was judged likely to be a technical artifact of the sequencing pipeline. In both the original and validation cohorts, the classifier was reported to diagnose cytomegalovirus status with high specificity and sensitivity. A later analysis found that HLA-associated TCR beta chains were more clonally expanded and had lower generation probabilities than equally common non-associated chains. Three of the identified cytomegalovirus-associated TCR beta chains were confirmed in vitro to be specific for cytomegalovirus antigens. Presence/absence analyses assumed roughly uniform sequencing depth across donors, an assumption that may not hold. Specific HLA alleles were associated with around 18,000 TCR beta sequences at a false discovery rate of 0.05 in a later analysis. The only immune exposure information available for the cohort was CMV serostatus. This cohort had only TCR beta chains sequenced, and the lack of alpha or paired-chain data limited which features could be detected. A further reported finding was that TCR beta sequences accurately predicted the HLA-A and HLA-B alleles for most subjects in the first cohort. In a later analysis, most CMV-associated TCR beta chains were found to appear HLA-restricted, with HLA associations seemingly driven largely by CMV exposure. The study gave a list of under 200 TCR beta chains associated with cytomegalovirus. Linkage disequilibrium might explain the correlated functional status among segregating V segments, but an unknown experimental factor could not be ruled out.

The cohort consisted of 600 or so healthy bone marrow donors. At the time of sampling, all cohort members were nominally healthy, though unrecorded immune exposures were likely present. The donor was CMV seropositive and belonged to the group of a few hundred seropositive cohort members. A peripheral blood sample was provided by each donor, and peripheral blood mononuclear cells were used for TCR beta sequencing. The Qiagen DNeasy Blood Extraction Kit was used to extract genomic DNA from the blood cell samples. Germline trimming: 4 bases from V, 9 bases from J; junction bases outside gene matches: 12. Inclusive of the bounding cysteine and phenylalanine, the CDR3 is 16 residues long. The only DNA kept is the CDR3, 48 bases in frame from the first base. The germline V gene sets CDR1 to MNHNS and CDR2 to SASEGT. The library was generated by the immunoSEQ multiplex PCR assay. For the multiplex PCR, a mixture combining 60 forward primers for TCR Vbeta segments and 13 reverse primers for TCR Jbeta segments was used. The CDR3 region of rearranged TCR beta genes was amplified from genomic DNA with a multiplex PCR assay. Amplified TCR beta libraries were sequenced as 87-base-pair reads on the Illumina HiSeq System. The original pipeline was this. Across the roughly 670 repertoires, a later analysis counted roughly 84 million unique TCR beta chains, around 11 million of which were shared by at least two donors. Raw reads were error-corrected and collapsed into unique sequences with a nearest-neighbor algorithm that merged closely related sequences to remove PCR and sequencing errors. V, D and J gene segments were assigned by aligning CDR3 sequences to IMGT reference sequences. Each retained sequence needed at least a six-nucleotide match to both a V gene segment and a J gene segment. A rearrangement was called productive if the CDR3 had no stop codons and remained in frame with V and J, and every other rearrangement was called non-productive. Following IMGT convention, CDR3 was defined as the stretch from the second conserved V-encoded cysteine to the conserved J-encoded phenylalanine. The earlier analysis of about 560 of the donors excluded any sequence lacking an unambiguous match to a single V gene segment. In an earlier analysis of roughly 600 of the donors, a V segment was called functional when productive rearrangements were above 56.7%, and segregating when the standard deviation between donors exceeded 5%. A statistical classification framework was developed to diagnose cytomegalovirus status using the catalog of TCR beta chain sequences. A later analysis assigned V and J genes by comparing TCR nucleotide sequences with IMGT/GENE-DB human TR gene sequences. In a later analysis, CDR3 sequences and most-parsimonious VDJ recombination scenarios were assigned using the TCRdist pipeline. In a later analysis, each TCR beta chain was defined by its CDR3 amino acid sequence together with its V-gene family, and reads lacking a unique V-gene family were excluded. As a way to deal with suspected cross-contamination and a sequencing artifact, a later analysis dropped hundreds of nucleotide sequences that were highly shared and had low generation probability. In a later analysis, a clonal expansion index for each public chain was calculated from normalized within-repertoire ranks of inferred template counts. In a later analysis, generation probabilities were computed using a VDJ recombination model fitted to out-of-frame rearrangements, and the results were checked against IGoR. Hypergeometric tests were used in a later analysis to score TCR-TCR, TCR-HLA and TCR-CMV co-occurrence, with a repertoire-size bias correction applied to the TCR pairs. To estimate false discovery rates, a later analysis permuted the HLA or CMV assignments 20 times. In a later analysis, co-occurring TCRs were grouped with DBSCAN, and TCRdist sequence similarity was added when clustering was performed within HLA-allele-positive subsets. For co-occurrence clustering, repertoires with fewer than 30,000 or more than 120,000 public chains were excluded, along with 4 to 6 repertoires with anomalous nucleotide sharing. As stored in TCRdb, this immuneACCESS dataset retains in-frame rearrangements with V and J assigned. A fraction of the clones does not appear; measured against another copy, unresolved V genes explain less than half of the discrepancy, and the remainder lacks a known reason. V and J calls and clone size come straight from that table; D and trimming were deduced from the DNA. This sample lists approximately 150,000 clones; roughly 79% were detected once. Of the sample, roughly 4.9% falls within the top ten clones.

Concerning this clone: Its antigen is unknown. Within one base of it there is no much larger clone, and no base qualities were kept.

The rearrangement combines TRBV6-1 with TRBJ2-1; 10 central bases correspond to TRBD1. The sequence derives from a young woman in good health and CMV-seropositive. Sequenced input: PBMCs. The CDR3 is CASSGKDRGGSSEQFF. The DNA is as follows: TGTGCCAGCAGTGGGAAGGACAGGGGGGGTTCCTCTGAGCAGTTCTTC.